The entry below gives a single TCR beta chain sequence along with its context. Its antigen is not identified. This sample stems from a study of T cell repertoires in cytomegalovirus infection. Points from the study as a whole: Within the response measured ex vivo, HLA-C-restricted CMV-specific TCR beta clonotypes were dominant.

The CDR3 spans 12 residues. Trimming removed 4 bases at V and 10 bases at J, with 12 bases between. Per the germline V gene, CDR1 is SGHDT and CDR2 is YYEEEE. MiXCR, applied by TCRdb to the reads, yields one record per CDR3 protein. This sample has hundreds of thousands of distinct CDR3 sequences, with roughly 34% found just once. The receptor was isolated from a human donor in good health (CMV status not recorded). Some clones in this sample may be carry-over from other donors' samples. J is TRBJ2-1 and V is TRBV5-6, with D unclear. This material consisted of cultured PBMCs, taken from culture after CMV antigen stimulation. CDR3 loop: CASSNFYEEQFF. Written as DNA, the CDR3 is TGTGCCAGCAGCAACTTCTACGAGGAGCAGTTCTTC. The full variable domain, in which reference TRBV5-6 and TRBJ2-1 provide the parts outside the CDR3, is DAGVTQSPTHLIKTRGQQVTLRCSPKSGHDTVSWYQQALGQGPQFIFQYYEEEERQRGNFPDRFSGHQFPNYSSELNVNALLLGDSALYLCASSNFYEEQFFGPGTRLTVL.